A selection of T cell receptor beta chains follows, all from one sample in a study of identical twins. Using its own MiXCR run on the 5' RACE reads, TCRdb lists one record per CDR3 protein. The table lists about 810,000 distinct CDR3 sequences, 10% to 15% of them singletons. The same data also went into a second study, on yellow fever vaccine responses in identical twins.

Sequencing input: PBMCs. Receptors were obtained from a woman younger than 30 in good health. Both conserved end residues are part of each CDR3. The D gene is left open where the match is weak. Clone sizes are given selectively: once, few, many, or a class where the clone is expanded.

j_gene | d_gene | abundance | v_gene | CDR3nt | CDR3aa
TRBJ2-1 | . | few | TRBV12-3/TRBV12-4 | TGTGCCAGCGGCCAGGGGAGCTCCTACAATGAGCAGTTCTTC | CASGQGSSYNEQFF
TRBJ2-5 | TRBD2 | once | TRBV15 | TGTGCCACCAGCAGATTGGGACTAGCTAGAGAGACCCAGTACTTC | CATSRLGLARETQYF
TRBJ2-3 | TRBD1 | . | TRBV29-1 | TGCAGCGTTGACAGGACCGGGACAGGTTCAGATACGCAGTATTTT | CSVDRTGTGSDTQYF
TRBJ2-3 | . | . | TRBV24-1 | TGTGCCACCGGGGGTCCGGGCCCGACTAGCACAGATACGCAGTATTTT | CATGGPGPTSTDTQYF
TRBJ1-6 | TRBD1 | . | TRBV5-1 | TGCGCCAGCAGCCCTACGGGTGGGACAGTTAATTCACCCCTCCACTTT | CASSPTGGTVNSPLHF
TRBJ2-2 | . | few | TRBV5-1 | TGCGCCAGCACCATTACTTGGGCACAAAAGAACACCGGGGAGCTGTTTTTT | CASTITWAQKNTGELFF
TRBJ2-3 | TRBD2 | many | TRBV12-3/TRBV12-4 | TGTGCCAGCAGTTTTAATGGGAGGGCGGCGAATACGCAGTATTTT | CASSFNGRAANTQYF
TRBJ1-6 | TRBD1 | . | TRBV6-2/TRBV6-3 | TGTGCCAGCAGCCGCAGGGACAGGGAGGGATCACCCCTCCACTTT | CASSRRDREGSPLHF
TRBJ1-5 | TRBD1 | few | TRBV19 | TGTGCCAGTGACGGGACAGGTGCCAATCAGCCCCAGCATTTT | CASDGTGANQPQHF
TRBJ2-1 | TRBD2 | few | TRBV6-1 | TGTGCCAGCAAGTGGGCTAGCGGGGGGGCATCTTACAATGAGCAGTTCTTC | CASKWASGGASYNEQFF
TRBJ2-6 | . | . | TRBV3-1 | TGTGCCAGCAGCCCCCCGACGGGGCTGGGAGCTTCTGGGGCCAACGTCCTGACTTTC | CASSPPTGLGASGANVLTF
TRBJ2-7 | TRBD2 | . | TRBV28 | TGTGCCAGCAGCTTCACTAGCGGGATTTACGAGCAGTACTTC | CASSFTSGIYEQYF
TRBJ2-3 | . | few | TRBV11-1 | TGTGCCAGCAGCTTGGGCACAGGGTGGACAGATACGCAGTATTTT | CASSLGTGWTDTQYF
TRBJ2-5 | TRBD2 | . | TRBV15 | TGTGCCACCAGAGGGACTAGCGGAAAACAAGAGACCCAGTACTTC | CATRGTSGKQETQYF
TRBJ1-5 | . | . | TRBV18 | TGTGCCAGCTCACCACCCTCGGGGGCAGGCAATCAGCCCCAGCATTTT | CASSPPSGAGNQPQHF
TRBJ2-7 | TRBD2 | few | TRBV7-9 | TGTGCCAGCAGCTCTGACGGGACTAGCGGGAGTTACGAGCAGTACTTC | CASSSDGTSGSYEQYF
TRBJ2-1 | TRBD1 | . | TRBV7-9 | TGTGCCAGCAGCTGGAAAACAGGGGGGCCTAACAATGAGCAGTTCTTC | CASSWKTGGPNNEQFF
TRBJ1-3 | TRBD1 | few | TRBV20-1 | TGCAGTGCTAGAGCGGACAGGGGGAACACCATATATTTT | CSARADRGNTIYF
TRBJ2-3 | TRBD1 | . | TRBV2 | TGTGCCAGCAGTCCGATCGGGACAGGGGCGGAAGATACGCAGTATTTT | CASSPIGTGAEDTQYF
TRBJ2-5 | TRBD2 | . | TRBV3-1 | TGTGCCAGCAGCCAGGCGGGCCTAGCGGGGCTCAAAGAGACCCAGTACTTC | CASSQAGLAGLKETQYF
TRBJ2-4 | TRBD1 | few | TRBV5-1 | TGCGCCAGCAGCGAGGACAGGGGCCGTGTGGGGGTAGCCAAAAACATTCAGTACTTC | CASSEDRGRVGVAKNIQYF
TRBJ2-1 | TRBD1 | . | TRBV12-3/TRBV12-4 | TGTGCCAGCAGAACCCAGGGGGTCGCCTACAATGAGCAGTTCTTC | CASRTQGVAYNEQFF
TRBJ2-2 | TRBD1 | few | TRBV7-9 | TGTGCCAGCAGCTTACCCGGGACAGGGTCCGGGGAGCTGTTTTTT | CASSLPGTGSGELFF
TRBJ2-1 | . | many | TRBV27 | TGTGCCAGCAGCTTAGGCAGGGGTAATGAGCAGTTCTTC | CASSLGRGNEQFF
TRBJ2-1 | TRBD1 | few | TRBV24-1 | TGTGCCACCAGTGACCAATCCACAGGGGTCGGAGAGCAGTTCTTC | CATSDQSTGVGEQFF
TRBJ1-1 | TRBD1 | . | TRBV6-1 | TGTGCCAGCAGGGGAGGGACAGGGGGCAAGAACACTGAAGCTTTCTTT | CASRGGTGGKNTEAFF
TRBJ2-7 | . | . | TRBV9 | TGTGCCAGCAGCGGTACAGGGTCCCTGACTAGCGAGCAGTACTTC | CASSGTGSLTSEQYF
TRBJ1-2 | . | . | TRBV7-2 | TGTGCCAGCAGCTCACGGGCAGGGTCTAACTATGGCTACACCTTC | CASSSRAGSNYGYTF
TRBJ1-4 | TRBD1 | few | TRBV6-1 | TGTGCCAGCAGTCGTTCGGGACAGGGTGCAACTAATGAAAAACTGTTTTTT | CASSRSGQGATNEKLFF
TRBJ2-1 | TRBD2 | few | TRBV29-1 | TGCAGCGTTGCTAGACTAGCGGATAACAATGAGCAGTTCTTC | CSVARLADNNEQFF
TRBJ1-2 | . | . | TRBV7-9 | TGTGCCAGCAGCCTAGACGGGGACAAGTCACGGGGCTACACCTTC | CASSLDGDKSRGYTF
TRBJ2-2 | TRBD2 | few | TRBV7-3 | TGTGCCAGCAGCTTTGAACTAGCGGGTGGCACCGGGGAGCTGTTTTTT | CASSFELAGGTGELFF
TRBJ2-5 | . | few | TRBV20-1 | TGCAGTGCTAGGGGGTCCTTTGGGGAGACCCAGTACTTC | CSARGSFGETQYF
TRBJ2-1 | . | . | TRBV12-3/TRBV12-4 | TGTGCCAGCAGTTTGATCAGGGTCCCCCGGGGGCTAGCGGCAAACAATGAGCAGTTCTTC | CASSLIRVPRGLAANNEQFF
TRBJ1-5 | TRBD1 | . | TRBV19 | TGTGCCAGTAGTACGGGGAGGGGACAGGGCAATCAGCCCCAGCATTTT | CASSTGRGQGNQPQHF
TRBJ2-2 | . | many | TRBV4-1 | TGCGCCAGCAGCCATGTCAACACCGGGGAGCTGTTTTTT | CASSHVNTGELFF
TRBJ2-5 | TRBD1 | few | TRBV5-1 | TGCGCCAGCAGCGGACGGGACAGAGAAATCCAAGAGACCCAGTACTTC | CASSGRDREIQETQYF
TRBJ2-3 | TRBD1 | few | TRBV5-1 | TGCGCCAGCAGCTCCTTATCACCCACAGGGGGCCGCACAGATACGCAGTATTTT | CASSSLSPTGGRTDTQYF
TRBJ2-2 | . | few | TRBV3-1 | TGTGCCAGCAGCCAAGAAAGGGGTTACGCCGGGGAGCTGTTTTTT | CASSQERGYAGELFF
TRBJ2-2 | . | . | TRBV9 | TGTGCCAGCAGCCTAGGGGTGGGAGTGGGCACCGGGGAGCTGTTTTTT | CASSLGVGVGTGELFF
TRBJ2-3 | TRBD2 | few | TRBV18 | TGTGCCAGCTCGGTAGCGGGGGGGCCAGATACGCAGTATTTT | CASSVAGGPDTQYF
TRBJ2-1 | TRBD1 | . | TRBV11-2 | TGTGCCAGCAGCTTAGATGGGGGACAGCCGGGACCGATCTACAATGAGCAGTTCTTC | CASSLDGGQPGPIYNEQFF